The rows below give T cell receptor beta chains drawn from one sample of a study of blood T cells in healthy people across ages. TCRdb reanalysed the 5' RACE reads using MiXCR and keeps one entry per CDR3 protein. This table holds some 1.6 million distinct CDR3 sequences, roughly 32% found once. The specimen was blood. These receptor sequences come from a woman in her 30s in good health. CDR3s include the opening cysteine and the closing phenylalanine or tryptophan. The D gene is left open where the match is weak. Clone size, where shown, is once, few, many, or a class for clones that have expanded.

many	TRBV29-1	TRBD2	TRBJ2-3	TGCAGCGTTGAATTGTGGGCACTAGCGGGAGTTGGATCCGATACGCAGTATTTT	CSVELWALAGVGSDTQYF
-	TRBV6-1	-	TRBJ1-6	TGTGCCAGCAGTACCCAAGCTGGGGGCCCCCTCCACTTT	CASSTQAGGPLHF
-	TRBV9	-	TRBJ1-1	TGTGCCAGCACCCCTGGGGGAGGGAACACTGAAGCTTTCTTT	CASTPGGGNTEAFF
-	TRBV6-6	TRBD2	TRBJ2-7	TGTGCCAGCAGTGGGGAGGGACTCTACGAGCAGTACTTC	CASSGEGLYEQYF
-	TRBV14	TRBD2	TRBJ2-7	TGTGCCAGCGGCGGGAGGATAACCTACGAGCAGTACTTC	CASGGRITYEQYF
many	TRBV6-5	TRBD1	TRBJ1-2	TGTGCCAGCAGGACAGGGGCTGGCTACACCTTC	CASRTGAGYTF
many	TRBV4-2	TRBD2	TRBJ2-3	TGTGCCAGCAGCCAATTTAGCGGGCCGTCAGATACGCAGTATTTT	CASSQFSGPSDTQYF
few	TRBV6-1	TRBD1	TRBJ1-2	TGTGCCACTCCAATCCGGACAGGGATTCGAGCTAACTATGGCTACACCTTC	CATPIRTGIRANYGYTF
-	TRBV30	TRBD1	TRBJ2-3	TGTGCCTGGACAGGGGGCGCAGGCACAGATACGCAGTATTTT	CAWTGGAGTDTQYF
once	TRBV7-8	TRBD2	TRBJ2-1	TGTGCCAGCAGCTCCTATCGGCTAGCGGGGAACAATGAGCAGTTCTTC	CASSSYRLAGNNEQFF
-	TRBV24-1	-	TRBJ1-1	TGTGCCACCAGTGGGGGACGGCTGAACACTGAAGCTTTCTTT	CATSGGRLNTEAFF
-	TRBV6-1	TRBD2	TRBJ2-5	TGTGCCAGCAGTGGAACCCCAAGCGGGGGGTACCAAGAGACCCAGTACTTC	CASSGTPSGGYQETQYF
many	TRBV4-2	-	TRBJ1-2	TGTGCCAGCAGCCAAGATAAGGCAGCAAACTATGGCTACACCTTC	CASSQDKAANYGYTF
-	TRBV6-5	-	TRBJ2-2	TGTGCCAGCAGTTGGGGGGACTCCGGGGAGCTGTTTTTT	CASSWGDSGELFF
-	TRBV7-9	-	TRBJ1-2	TGTGCCAGCAGCTTGAATCAGGGGAGCAACTATGGCTACACCTTC	CASSLNQGSNYGYTF
-	TRBV20-1	-	TRBJ2-7	TGCAGTGCTAGAAGGGGGGGCGCCGCTACGTTGGAGCAGTACTTC	CSARRGGAATLEQYF
-	TRBV4-1	-	TRBJ1-1	TGCGCCAGCAGCCAAGAGGGGGGGCAGACTGAAGCTTTCTTT	CASSQEGGQTEAFF
-	TRBV7-6	-	TRBJ2-1	TGTACCAGCAGCTTAGTTTCGTCGGGACCATTAACAAATGAGCAGTTCTTC	CTSSLVSSGPLTNEQFF
-	TRBV20-1	TRBD2	TRBJ2-5	TGCAGTGCTAGTCCCCTAGGAAAAAGCGGGAGTGTAGAGACCCAGTACTTC	CSASPLGKSGSVETQYF
-	TRBV30	-	TRBJ1-2	TGTGCCTGGGGAGGGGGTTACGGTGGCTACACCTTC	CAWGGGYGGYTF
few	TRBV12-3/TRBV12-4	TRBD1	TRBJ2-7	TGTGCCAGCAGTCTCCAGGGGGCGCGGGACGAGCAGTACTTC	CASSLQGARDEQYF
many	TRBV29-1	-	TRBJ2-5	TGCAGCGTTGATCGCGGGACAGCCTCAGCAGAGACCCAGTACTTC	CSVDRGTASAETQYF
few	TRBV20-1	TRBD2	TRBJ2-3	TGCAGTGCTAGTCCGGGACTAGATAGTACAGATACGCAGTATTTT	CSASPGLDSTDTQYF
-	TRBV20-1	TRBD2	TRBJ2-7	TGCAGTGCGGACCTAGCGGGAGGGCCGGGCGAGCAGTACTTC	CSADLAGGPGEQYF
-	TRBV27	-	TRBJ2-3	TGTGCCAGCAGTTCGGTCAGCCTGCCCACAGATACGCAGTATTTT	CASSSVSLPTDTQYF
-	TRBV6-4	TRBD1	TRBJ2-3	TGTGCCAGCAGTAAAGGGACAGCGAAAACAGATACGCAGTATTTT	CASSKGTAKTDTQYF
few	TRBV27	-	TRBJ2-7	TGTGCCAGCAGTTTATCCAGGACACCATACTACGAGCAGTACTTC	CASSLSRTPYYEQYF
-	TRBV21-1	-	TRBJ2-7	TGTGCCAGCAGCAAACAGGGGAGATCCTACGAGCAGTACTTC	CASSKQGRSYEQYF
many	TRBV6-2/TRBV6-3	TRBD2	TRBJ2-1	TGTGCCAGCAGCAAACTAGCGGGGGGAGGCAATGAGCAGTTCTTC	CASSKLAGGGNEQFF
-	TRBV7-2	-	TRBJ2-3	TGTGCCTGCAGCTTTCAGACAGATACGCAGTATTTT	CACSFQTDTQYF
-	TRBV28	-	TRBJ1-2	TGTGCCAGCAGTTCAGGAGACCGGGATGGCTACACCTTC	CASSSGDRDGYTF
-	TRBV5-1	TRBD1	TRBJ1-2	TGCGCCAGCAGCTTCCTGGGGACAGGGGGAAAAAACTATGGCTACACCTTC	CASSFLGTGGKNYGYTF
few	TRBV5-1	TRBD1	TRBJ2-1	TGCGCCAGCAGCTTGCCCACCGGGACAGGGAGCAATGAGCAGTTCTTC	CASSLPTGTGSNEQFF
few	TRBV2	TRBD2	TRBJ2-5	TGTGCCAGCAGTGAGCGGACTAGCAAAGAGACCCAGTACTTC	CASSERTSKETQYF
-	TRBV20-1	-	TRBJ2-7	TGCAGTGCCACCGCGTCTAGCTACTCCTCCTACGAGCAGTACTTC	CSATASSYSSYEQYF
-	TRBV7-9	-	TRBJ2-1	TGTGCCAGCAGCCAAGGGCCGTCTGGGACACTCAATGAGCAGTTCTTC	CASSQGPSGTLNEQFF
few	TRBV10-2	TRBD2	TRBJ2-7	TGCGCCAGCACTCCCGGGAGGCTCTACGAGCAGTACTTC	CASTPGRLYEQYF
few	TRBV7-7	-	TRBJ2-7	TGTGCCAGCAGCTTAGGCAGGGGTCCCTCCTACGAGCAGTACTTC	CASSLGRGPSYEQYF
few	TRBV7-3	-	TRBJ2-3	TGTGCCAGCAGTCCCGGGACCCAACTTAGCACAGATACGCAGTATTTT	CASSPGTQLSTDTQYF
-	TRBV5-1	-	TRBJ2-1	TGCGCCAGCAGCTTTAGACTAGGGGGCGGTGAGCAGTTCTTC	CASSFRLGGGEQFF
-	TRBV9	TRBD2	TRBJ2-7	TGTGCCAGCAGCCCAGGACTAGCGGGGAAGCAGTACTTC	CASSPGLAGKQYF
-	TRBV6-1	-	TRBJ2-7	TGTGCCAGCAGTGAAAAGGGCAGGACCTACGAGCAGTACTTC	CASSEKGRTYEQYF
-	TRBV20-1	TRBD2	TRBJ2-1	TGCAGTGCTGGAGACAGCGGGGGGAGAGACAATGAGCAGTTCTTC	CSAGDSGGRDNEQFF
-	TRBV20-1	TRBD2	TRBJ2-6	TGCAGTGCTAGTCTACGACTAGCGGGAACTGGGGCCAACGTCCTGACTTTC	CSASLRLAGTGANVLTF
-	TRBV10-3	TRBD2	TRBJ2-3	TGTGCCATCAGTCTCGAGGGGATGAGCGGGGGGGCCACAGATACGCAGTATTTT	CAISLEGMSGGATDTQYF
once	TRBV6-6	-	TRBJ1-1	TGTGCCAGCAGTTACAAGAGGCCCGGTGACACTGAAGCTTTCTTT	CASSYKRPGDTEAFF
few	TRBV24-1	-	TRBJ2-1	TGTGCCACCAGTGACCAGGTAGGCGAGCAGTTCTTC	CATSDQVGEQFF
-	TRBV6-5	-	TRBJ1-5	TGTGCCAGCACCCAAATCACAGGGTATCAGCCCCAGCATTTT	CASTQITGYQPQHF
-	TRBV27	-	TRBJ2-7	TGTGCCAGCCGGGAGAGAGCGCGGGGATTCTCCTACGAGCAGTACTTC	CASRERARGFSYEQYF
-	TRBV6-7	-	TRBJ2-5	TGTGCCAACAGTTACGGCTTGGACAATGGGGGTTGGGAGACCCAGTACTTC	CANSYGLDNGGWETQYF
once	TRBV28	-	TRBJ2-4	TGTGCCAGCGCCCAGGCTCTGAAAAACATTCAGTACTTC	CASAQALKNIQYF
-	TRBV14	TRBD2	TRBJ2-1	TGTGCCAGCTATCTCAGCGGGAGTTCGGATGAGCAGTTCTTC	CASYLSGSSDEQFF
-	TRBV12-3/TRBV12-4	TRBD2	TRBJ2-3	TGTGCCAGCAGTTTAGCCATCGGACTAGCGGACACAGATGCGCAGTATTTT	CASSLAIGLADTDAQYF
few	TRBV5-1	-	TRBJ2-1	TGCGCCAGCAGCTTGGGGCCTTGGGGAAGCTCCTACAATGAGCAGTTCTTC	CASSLGPWGSSYNEQFF
-	TRBV12-3/TRBV12-4	-	TRBJ1-4	TGTGCCAGCAGCCCCGGACAGAACCTAGCAACTAATGAAAAACTGTTTTTT	CASSPGQNLATNEKLFF
few	TRBV4-1	-	TRBJ2-4	TGCGCCAGCAGCCAAGGGCAGGGGGCCAAAAACATTCAGTACTTC	CASSQGQGAKNIQYF
-	TRBV14	-	TRBJ2-3	TGTGCCAGCAGCCAAGAAGGCCGCACAGATACGCAGTATTTT	CASSQEGRTDTQYF